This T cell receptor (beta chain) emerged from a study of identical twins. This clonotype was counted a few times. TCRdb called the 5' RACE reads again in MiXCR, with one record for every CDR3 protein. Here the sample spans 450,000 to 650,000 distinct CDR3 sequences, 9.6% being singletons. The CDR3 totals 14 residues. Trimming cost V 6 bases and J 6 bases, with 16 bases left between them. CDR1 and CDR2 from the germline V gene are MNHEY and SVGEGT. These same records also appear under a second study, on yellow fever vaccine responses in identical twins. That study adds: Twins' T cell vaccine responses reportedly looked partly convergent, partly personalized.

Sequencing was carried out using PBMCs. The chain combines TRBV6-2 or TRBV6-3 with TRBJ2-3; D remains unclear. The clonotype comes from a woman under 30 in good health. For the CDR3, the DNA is TGTGCCAGCAGATTACCAGGATCAGTCGATACGCAGTATTTT. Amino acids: CASRLPGSVDTQYF.